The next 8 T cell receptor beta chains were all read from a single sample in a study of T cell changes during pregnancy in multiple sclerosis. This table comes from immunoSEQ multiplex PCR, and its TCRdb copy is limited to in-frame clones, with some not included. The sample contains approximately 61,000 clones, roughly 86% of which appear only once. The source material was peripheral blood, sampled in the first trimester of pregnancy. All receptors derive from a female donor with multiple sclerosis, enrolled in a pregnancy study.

DNA for the CDR3: TGTGCCACCAGCACAGGGGAGAGAAGAGGAGGCTACACCTTC. Its translation: CATSTGERRGGYTF. The chain employs TRBV15 and TRBJ1-2; D might be TRBD1 (6 bases). The germline V and J ends were trimmed by 4 bases and 8 bases, with 17 bases remaining between them. The germline gives CDR1 LNHNV, CDR2 YYDKDF (reference sequence). The CDR3 is made up of 14 amino acids.

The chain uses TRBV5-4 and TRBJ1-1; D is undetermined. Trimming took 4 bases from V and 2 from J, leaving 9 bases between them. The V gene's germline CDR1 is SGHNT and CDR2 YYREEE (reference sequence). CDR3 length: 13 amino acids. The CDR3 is CASSHQKNTEAFF. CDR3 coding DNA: TGTGCCAGCAGCCACCAGAAAAACACTGAAGCTTTCTTT.

In DNA form, the CDR3 reads TGTGCCAGCAGCCTAGGGGGCCACCCTAGCACAGATACGCAGTATTTT. This gives the protein CASSLGGHPSTDTQYF. V and J are TRBV4-2 and TRBJ2-3, with 7 nucleotides matching TRBD1. V was clipped by 4 bases and J by 0 bases; unmatched bases: 7. Germline values: CDR1 LGHNA, CDR2 YNFKEQ. The CDR3 sequence is 16 residues long.

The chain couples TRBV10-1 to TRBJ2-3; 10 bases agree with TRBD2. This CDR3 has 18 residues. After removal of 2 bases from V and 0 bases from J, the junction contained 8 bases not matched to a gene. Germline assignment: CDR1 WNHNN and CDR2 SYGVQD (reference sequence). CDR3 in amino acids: CASSEGLAVGSSTDTQYF. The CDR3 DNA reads TGCGCCAGCAGTGAGGGACTAGCGGTCGGATCTAGCACAGATACGCAGTATTTT.

The CDR3 region is CASSRSGSGTDTQYF. In nucleotides, the CDR3 is TGTGCCAGCAGTAGGAGCGGGAGTGGGACAGATACGCAGTATTTT. This sequence joins TRBV6-4 and TRBJ2-3, with 8 nucleotides matching TRBD2. The germline V gene has CDR1 MRHNA and CDR2 SNTAGT. This CDR3 region has 15 residues. J was trimmed by 3 bases and V by 5 bases; bases with no gene match: 7.

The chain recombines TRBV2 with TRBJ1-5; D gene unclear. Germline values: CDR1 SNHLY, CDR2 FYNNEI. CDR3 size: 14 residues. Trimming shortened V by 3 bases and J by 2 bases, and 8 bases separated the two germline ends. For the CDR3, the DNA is TGTGCCAGCAGTGATGTCGGGGGCAATCAGCCCCAGCATTTT. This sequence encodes CASSDVGGNQPQHF.

In nucleotides, the CDR3 is TGTGCCAGCAGGCACCGGGAGGGCGCGGAGACCCAGTACTTC. Translated: CASRHREGAETQYF. J is TRBJ2-5 and V is TRBV7-9; 8 bases are a match to TRBD2. From germline, CDR1 is SEHNR and CDR2 FQNEAQ (reference sequence). V shed 6 bases and J 5 bases; nucleotides not matched to a gene: 8. The CDR3 is 14 amino acids.

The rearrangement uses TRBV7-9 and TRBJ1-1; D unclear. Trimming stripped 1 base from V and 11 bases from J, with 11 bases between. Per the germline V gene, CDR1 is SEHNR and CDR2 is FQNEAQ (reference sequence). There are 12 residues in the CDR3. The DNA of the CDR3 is TGTGCCAGCAGCTTAGAGGTGGGCAAGGCTTTCTTT. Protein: CASSLEVGKAFF.